Shown below are 15 T cell receptor beta chains from a single sample sequenced in a study of blood T cell repertoires in COVID-19. Clones were read by immunoSEQ multiplex PCR, and TCRdb kept only the in-frame ones, dropping some. Found here are 250,000 to 350,000 clones, approximately 83% of them singletons; the top ten hold approximately 14%. The material sequenced was peripheral blood. These TCRs come from a person aged 65 to 85 with COVID-19, enrolled during active disease.

The chain combines TRBV7-8 with TRBJ1-1, with a weak D call TRBD1 (5 bases). V was clipped by 5 bases and J by 1 base, with 14 bases between them. The CDR3 is made up of 15 amino acids. Germline V gives CDR1 SGHVS, CDR2 FQNEAQ. CDR3 DNA sequence: TGTGCCAGCAGCAGAGCGCAGGGCGGGAACACTGAAGCTTTCTTT. Protein sequence: CASSRAQGGNTEAFF.

This clone was seen a handful of times. The chain couples TRBV24-1 to TRBJ2-1, with TRBD2 as a possible D gene (5 bases). Germline assignment: CDR1 KGHDR and CDR2 SFDVKD. This CDR3 comprises 15 residues. V lost 5 bases and J lost 6, with 16 bases in between. CDR3 in amino acids: CATSAGRVLGNEQFF. The DNA of the CDR3 is TGTGCCACCAGTGCGGGAAGAGTGTTGGGCAATGAGCAGTTCTTC.

The chain combines TRBV28 with TRBJ2-5, with D perhaps matching TRBD1 (7 bases). The length of the CDR3 is 13 residues. CDR1 and CDR2 (germline): MDHEN, SYDVKM. Trimming cost V 1 base and J 5 bases, with 8 bases left between them. The CDR3 DNA follows: TGTGCCAGCAGTTTATCAGGGGGGGAGACCCAGTACTTC. Protein product: CASSLSGGETQYF.

The CDR3 here is CASSLVMANTIYF. In DNA form, the CDR3 reads TGTGCCAGCAGCTTAGTCATGGCCAACACCATATATTTT. The chain uses TRBV7-8 and TRBJ1-3; D is unresolved. V shed 1 base and J shed 7 bases, with 8 bases lying between them. Germline V gene sequence: CDR1 SGHVS, CDR2 FQNEAQ. The CDR3 has 13 residues. The variable domain in full, completed from reference TRBV7-8 and TRBJ1-3, reads GAGVSQSPRYKVAKRGQDVALRCDPISGHVSLFWYQQALGQGPEFLTYFQNEAQLDKSGLPSDRFFAERPEGSVSTLKIQRTQQEDSAVYLCASSLVMANTIYFGEGSWLTVV.

The sample holds one count of this clone. This sequence joins TRBV27 and TRBJ1-2, with no clear D. V was cut by 7 bases and J by 0 bases, with 15 bases left in between. The CDR3 is made up of 15 amino acids. Per germline, CDR1 MNHEY and CDR2 SMNVEV (reference sequence). The CDR3 protein is CASTPRALANYGYTF. Here the CDR3 DNA reads TGTGCCAGCACCCCGCGGGCCTTAGCTAACTATGGCTACACCTTC.

J is TRBJ2-7 and V is TRBV2; 8 nucleotides agree with TRBD2. The CDR3 runs to 15 residues. The germline CDR1 and CDR2 sequences are SNHLY and FYNNEI. J gave up 3 bases and V 6 bases, and 10 bases lay outside the gene matches. For the CDR3, the DNA is TGTGCCAGCAGCCCCCGGCGGGGGGCTCTCTACGAGCAGTACTTC. Protein sequence: CASSPRRGALYEQYF.

The chain links TRBV5-1 to TRBJ2-7; TRBD1 agrees at 7 bases. CDR3 length: 14 amino acids. The germline V gene encodes CDR1 SGHRS and CDR2 YFSETQ. V lost 4 bases, J lost 3 bases, and 7 bases stayed unmatched. CDR3 in DNA: TGCGCCAGCAGCATCCGGGACAGTCTCTACGAGCAGTACTTC. Its protein is CASSIRDSLYEQYF.

V and J are TRBV6-1 and TRBJ1-2; maybe TRBD1 (6 bases). Trimming stripped 0 bases from V and 5 bases from J, with 16 bases between. Germline V gene lookup returns CDR1 MNHNS and CDR2 SASEGT. This CDR3 spans 16 amino acids. For the CDR3, the DNA is TGTGCCAGCAGTGAAGCGCAGGGGCTTACGAGATATGGCTACACCTTC. Translated, it gives CASSEAQGLTRYGYTF.

This chain links TRBV2 with TRBJ1-1, with no clear D. Trimming shortened V by 8 bases and J by 0 bases, and 10 bases separated the two germline ends. Germline V gene sequence: CDR1 SNHLY, CDR2 FYNNEI. The CDR3 runs 13 residues. The CDR3, as DNA: TGTGCCAGCCAATACACCATGAACACTGAAGCTTTCTTT. Its protein product is CASQYTMNTEAFF.

The chain uses TRBV3-1 (or the pseudogene TRBV3-2) and TRBJ1-6; perhaps TRBD1 as D (5 bases). This CDR3 spans 16 amino acids. In germline, CDR1 is LGHDT, CDR2 YNNKEL (reference sequence). Trimming stripped 1 base from V and 10 bases from J, with 17 bases between. This CDR3 reads CASSQALGGVNSPLHF. CDR3 DNA: TGTGCCAGCAGCCAAGCACTAGGAGGGGTAAACTCACCCCTCCACTTT.

This clone has just a few counts. Different DNA sequences within this sample yield the same CDR3. The chain recombines TRBV13 with TRBJ1-2; 7 positions agree with TRBD1. There are 14 residues in the CDR3. V lost 1 base to trimming and J lost 4 bases; unmatched junction nucleotides: 3. Germline V CDR1 and CDR2: PRHDT, FYEKMQ (reference sequence). The CDR3 nucleotides are TGTGCCAGCAGCTTAGAAGGGGGCAGCTATGGCTACACCTTC. Translation gives CASSLEGGSYGYTF. The full variable domain, with the rest looked up from reference TRBV13 and TRBJ1-2, is AAGVIQSPRHLIKEKRETATLKCYPIPRHDTVYWYQQGPGQDPQFLISFYEKMQSDKGSIPDRFSAQQFSDYHSELNMSSLELGDSALYFCASSLEGGSYGYTFGSGTRLTVV.

The rearrangement uses TRBV11-2 and TRBJ2-1; maybe TRBD1 (8 bases). This CDR3 contains 17 residues. V was cut by 5 bases and J by 7 bases, with 24 bases left in between. Germline V CDR1 and CDR2: SGHAT, FQNNGV. The CDR3 region is CASSPKNRGGIGNEQFF. In DNA, the CDR3 is TGTGCCAGCAGCCCAAAGAACAGGGGGGGGATAGGAAATGAGCAGTTCTTC.

The J gene is TRBJ1-6, the V gene TRBV28; TRBD1 agrees at 9 bases. The CDR3 has 15 amino acids. The trim removed 5 bases at V and 5 bases at J, leaving 4 bases unmatched. The germline CDR1 and CDR2 sequences are MDHEN and SYDVKM. For the CDR3, the DNA is TGTGCCAGCAGTCCCCGGACAGGGGATAATTCACCCCTCCACTTT. It codes for CASSPRTGDNSPLHF.

This CDR3 is CASSSRGTQPQHF. Here the CDR3 DNA reads TGTGCCAGCAGTAGTAGGGGGACTCAGCCCCAGCATTTT. V and J are TRBV6-2 or TRBV6-3 and TRBJ1-5, with a possible D match to TRBD1 (6 bases). The CDR3 covers 13 residues. V was clipped by 5 bases and J by 6 bases, with 11 bases between them. Germline V lookup: CDR1 MNHEY, CDR2 SVGEGT.

This clone was detected only once. This chain links TRBV5-5 with TRBJ2-7; 9 nucleotides agree with TRBD1. From germline, CDR1 is SGHKS and CDR2 YYEKEE (reference sequence). V was pared by 4 bases and J by 5 bases, with 19 bases of the junction left unmatched. This CDR3 is 18 amino acids long. The CDR3 region has the DNA TGTGCCAGCAGCCGTACTCTCCGGGACAGGGTGTTTTCTGACGAGCAGTACTTC. The encoded protein is CASSRTLRDRVFSDEQYF.